Listed below are T cell receptor beta chains from one sample, sequenced in a study of T-cell reconstitution after alpha-beta-depleted transplantation in children. TCRdb itself ran the PCR reads through MiXCR, one entry per CDR3 protein. The table shows hundreds of thousands of distinct CDR3 sequences, with 15% to 20% occurring only once. The material sequenced was PBMCs, mostly from graft donor cells, taken 360 days after TCRalphabeta/CD19-depleted stem cell transplant. These receptors came from a boy in the first two years of life who had a stem cell transplant for Wiskott-Aldrich syndrome, so the T cells may come from the graft donor. Both conserved end residues are part of each CDR3. D genes are given only for firm matches. Size is omitted from some rows. Given values are once, few, many or a class for expanded clones.

>-|few|TRBV12-3/TRBV12-4|TRBJ2-7
TGTGCCAGCAGTTCCGGCACCCCCGAGCAGTACTTC
CASSSGTPEQYF
>-|-|TRBV11-2|TRBJ2-7
TGTGCCAGCAGCTTAGAGTGGGGCAGCTACGAGCAGTACTTC
CASSLEWGSYEQYF
>TRBD1|once|TRBV9|TRBJ2-3
TGTGCCAGCAGCGTAGATCCACCTGGACAGGTCGCAGATACGCAGTATTTT
CASSVDPPGQVADTQYF
>-|few|TRBV15|TRBJ2-1
TGTGCCACCAGCAGGAAATTAGAGAGCTCCTACAATGAGCAGTTCTTC
CATSRKLESSYNEQFF
>-|-|TRBV4-1|TRBJ2-6
TGCGCCAGCAGCCAAGATCAGCGCCTAGCTGGGGCCAACGTCCTGACTTTC
CASSQDQRLAGANVLTF
>TRBD1|few|TRBV7-9|TRBJ2-5
TGTGCCAGCAGCTTCCGAACCCTGACAGGGCAAGAGACCCAGTACTTC
CASSFRTLTGQETQYF
>-|-|TRBV6-5|TRBJ2-7
TGTGCCAGCAGTTGGCAGGGGAGGAACGAGCAGTACTTC
CASSWQGRNEQYF
>-|few|TRBV5-1|TRBJ2-5
TGCGCCAGCAGCCCCGGGCGGACACAAGAGACCCAGTACTTC
CASSPGRTQETQYF
>-|-|TRBV7-9|TRBJ1-2
TGTGCCAGCAGCTTAGAGGAGGCCAGGGGCTCAGGAGGCTACACCTTC
CASSLEEARGSGGYTF
>-|few|TRBV7-8|TRBJ2-7
TGTGCCAGCAGCTTATCCAGCCTAAGCTACGAGCAGTACTTC
CASSLSSLSYEQYF
>-|few|TRBV10-1|TRBJ2-7
TGCGCCAGCAGCGCACGTGGGAGGAGCTCCTACGAGCAGTACTTC
CASSARGRSSYEQYF
>TRBD2|-|TRBV18|TRBJ2-7
TGTGCCAGCTCGCACACTAGCGGGGGGGCCTACGAGCAGTACTTC
CASSHTSGGAYEQYF
>-|-|TRBV24-1|TRBJ2-5
TGTGCCACCAGTGCGGGATCAGGGCGCCAAGAGACCCAGTACTTC
CATSAGSGRQETQYF
>TRBD1|-|TRBV24-1|TRBJ2-2
TGTGCCACCAGTGATCGCCGACAGGGAACCGGGGAGCTGTTTTTT
CATSDRRQGTGELFF
>TRBD1|-|TRBV4-3|TRBJ2-1
TGCGCCAGCAGCCTCTTAAGGGGGACAGGGTCCTACAATGAGCAGTTCTTC
CASSLLRGTGSYNEQFF
>TRBD2|few|TRBV20-1|TRBJ2-5
TGCAGTGCAAGAGCAACTAGCGGGGGGGAGACCCAGTACTTC
CSARATSGGETQYF
>-|-|TRBV2|TRBJ2-1
TGTGCCAGCAGTGAAGCGGGGAAAGGCTACAATGAGCAGTTCTTC
CASSEAGKGYNEQFF
>-|few|TRBV29-1|TRBJ2-3
TGCAGCGTTGCCAACCCAGATACGCAGTATTTT
CSVANPDTQYF
>TRBD2|few|TRBV29-1|TRBJ2-7
TGCAGCGTCCTAAATGGGCTAGCGGGGGTACCCTACGAGCAGTACTTC
CSVLNGLAGVPYEQYF
>TRBD2|-|TRBV28|TRBJ2-1
TGTGCCAGCAGGTCCCGGGGGGAACTATACAATGAGCAGTTCTTC
CASRSRGELYNEQFF
>-|many|TRBV28|TRBJ2-5
TGTGCCAGCAGAACTCCCCAGATCGGGGGCGGAGAGACCCAGTACTTC
CASRTPQIGGGETQYF
>TRBD2|few|TRBV6-5|TRBJ2-5
TGTGCCAGCAGTTACGTGGGAGGGGACCAAGAGACCCAGTACTTC
CASSYVGGDQETQYF
>-|-|TRBV28|TRBJ1-5
TGTGCCAGCAGTTTGGACACCCGTAAAGGGCCCCAGCATTTT
CASSLDTRKGPQHF
>-|-|TRBV6-2/TRBV6-3|TRBJ2-5
TGTGCCAGCAGTGCAGGCCAGCGGGCCCCTCAAGAGACCCAGTACTTC
CASSAGQRAPQETQYF
>-|-|TRBV12-3/TRBV12-4|TRBJ2-7
TGTGCCAGCAGTTTAGGGCGGACACGAACCTACGAGCAGTACTTC
CASSLGRTRTYEQYF
>-|-|TRBV5-1|TRBJ1-2
TGCGCCAGCAGCTTGGTGGCAGGGTTCGATGGCTACACCTTC
CASSLVAGFDGYTF
>-|-|TRBV5-1|TRBJ2-3
TGCGCCAGCAGCTTGCCAGGATGGAGCACAGATACGCAGTATTTT
CASSLPGWSTDTQYF
>-|-|TRBV20-1|TRBJ2-1
TGCAGTGCTATTGGGGACTCGAGCTCCTACAATGAGCAGTTCTTC
CSAIGDSSSYNEQFF
>-|few|TRBV10-3|TRBJ2-7
TGTGCCATCAGTGACGTCCACGAGCAGTACTTC
CAISDVHEQYF
>-|once|TRBV4-3|TRBJ2-1
TGCGCCAGCAGCCAATTGAGGCGGGGTAACAATGAGCAGTTCTTC
CASSQLRRGNNEQFF
>TRBD1|-|TRBV7-6|TRBJ2-7
TGTGCCAGCAGCCCGGGGACAGGGGGCGCTTTTGCCAATGGCTACGAGCAGTACTTC
CASSPGTGGAFANGYEQYF
>TRBD1|-|TRBV29-1|TRBJ2-5
TGCAGCGTTGACTACAGGGGAGAGACCCAGTACTTC
CSVDYRGETQYF